Below are 30 T cell receptor beta chains sequenced from a single sample in a study of early T cells in non-severe SARS-CoV-2 infection. Via MiXCR, TCRdb re-called the 5' RACE reads, giving one row per CDR3 protein. The profile shows approximately 67,000 distinct CDR3 sequences, roughly 11% of them singletons. The specimen sequenced was whole blood. These receptors all stem from an adult who was a healthcare worker with PCR-confirmed SARS-CoV-2 infection or an uninfected control (not recorded which).

This clonotype showed up just a few times. V is TRBV6-6 and J is TRBJ2-3; D might be TRBD2 (7 bases). This CDR3 is 19 amino acids long. Between the trimmed V and J ends, which lost 5 bases and 1 base, there was a span of 25 bases. Germline CDR1 reads MNHNY; CDR2 reads SVGAGI (reference sequence). CDR3 coding DNA: TGTGCCAGCAGTAACCAGGGTAGGGGGGGCCCGGTACGCACAGATACGCAGTATTTT. Its protein is CASSNQGRGGPVRTDTQYF.

The chain employs TRBV7-9 and TRBJ2-3; 7 positions agree with TRBD1. The V segment lost 5 bases and the J segment 0 bases; nucleotides outside the gene matches: 5. The CDR3 has 15 residues. Germline CDR1 is SEHNR and CDR2 is FQNEAQ (reference sequence). The CDR3 here is CASSPDRPSTDTQYF. CDR3 bases: TGTGCCAGCAGCCCGGACAGGCCCAGCACAGATACGCAGTATTTT.

This clonotype was picked up many times. The gene calls are TRBV24-1 and TRBJ2-7; D perhaps matches TRBD1 (6 bases). The CDR3 is 15 amino acids. Germline loops: CDR1 KGHDR, CDR2 SFDVKD. V lost 3 bases, J lost 0 bases, and 11 bases lay in between. CDR3 amino acids: CATSDRTANSYEQYF. CDR3 coding DNA: TGTGCCACCAGTGATCGGACAGCAAACTCCTACGAGCAGTACTTC.

V is TRBV5-1 and J is TRBJ2-7, with 7 bases aligning to TRBD1. The germline V gene encodes CDR1 SGHRS and CDR2 YFSETQ. The CDR3 spans 15 residues. The V and J ends lost 7 bases and 3 bases, in that order; junction bases with no gene match: 13. The CDR3 sequence: CASGNGQAGLYEQYF. The CDR3 nucleotides are TGCGCCAGCGGCAATGGACAGGCAGGCCTCTACGAGCAGTACTTC.

In this sample, this clonotype turned up a few times. This sequence joins TRBV5-1 and TRBJ2-1; the match to TRBD2 covers 9 bases. The CDR3 contains 15 residues. V was clipped by 0 bases and J by 6 bases; unmatched bases: 4. Germline CDR1 SGHRS, CDR2 YFSETQ. CDR3 amino acids: CASSLEVAGANEQFF. CDR3 coding DNA: TGCGCCAGCAGCTTGGAGGTAGCGGGAGCCAATGAGCAGTTCTTC.

This clonotype has ten or more counts. The gene calls are TRBV5-1 and TRBJ2-5; 9 positions agree with TRBD2. The CDR3 sequence is 14 residues long. The germline V gene has CDR1 SGHRS and CDR2 YFSETQ. The trim removed 4 bases at V and 5 bases at J, leaving 6 bases unmatched. CDR3 sequence (DNA): TGCGCCAGCAGCGAAGGACTAGCGAGGGAGACCCAGTACTTC. Amino acid sequence: CASSEGLARETQYF.

The J gene is TRBJ1-2, the V gene TRBV11-3; D remains ambiguous. The V gene lost 5 bases and the J gene lost 1 base, with 17 bases spanning the gap. The CDR3 consists of 16 residues. Germline CDR1 is SGHNT and CDR2 is YENEEA. In nucleotides, the CDR3 is TGTGCCAGCAGCCCGGCCGAGTGGACTTTTAACTATGGCTACACCTTC. Translation gives CASSPAEWTFNYGYTF.

This clonotype was recorded many times. The chain combines TRBV11-2 with TRBJ2-7; the match to TRBD2 covers 9 bases. With 2 bases clipped from V and 2 bases from J, the junction kept 4 bases outside the gene matches. CDR1 and CDR2 (germline): SGHAT, FQNNGV. The CDR3 is made up of 15 amino acids. The CDR3 DNA sequence: TGTGCCAGCAGCTTAACAGCGGGGGGCGCCTACGAGCAGTACTTC. Translation gives CASSLTAGGAYEQYF.

This clonotype was recorded many times. The chain uses TRBV4-1 and TRBJ2-3; D ambiguous. Trimming cost V 0 bases and J 3 bases, with 13 bases left between them. This CDR3 is 16 amino acids long. CDR1 and CDR2 from the germline V gene are MGHRA and YSYEKL. The CDR3 here is CASSQERFSSTDTQYF. The CDR3 DNA reads as TGCGCCAGCAGCCAAGAGCGGTTCTCTTCTACAGATACGCAGTATTTT.

This clonotype came up many times. The chain links TRBV19 to TRBJ2-1, with TRBD2 matching 10 bases. The germline V gene has CDR1 LNHDA and CDR2 SQIVND (reference sequence). V was clipped by 6 bases and J by 0 bases; unmatched bases: 2. This CDR3 is built from 15 residues. This CDR3 reads CASSPSGSSYNEQFF. The CDR3 DNA sequence: TGTGCCAGTAGCCCTAGCGGGAGCTCCTACAATGAGCAGTTCTTC.

This clonotype was seen at least ten times. The J gene is TRBJ2-5, the V gene TRBV14; D not resolved. Germline CDR1 and CDR2: SGHDN and FVKESK. The CDR3 is 12 amino acids. Trimming took off 0 bases at V and 5 bases at J, with 4 bases between the two ends. CDR3 region: CASSQEYETQYF. Here the CDR3 DNA reads TGTGCCAGCAGCCAAGAATATGAGACCCAGTACTTC.

The chain is built from TRBV7-3 and TRBJ2-3; 10 nucleotides match TRBD2. Germline-derived CDR1 and CDR2 are SGHTA and FQGTGA. V lost 3 bases and J lost 4; bases outside the gene matches: 4. The CDR3 has 15 residues. CDR3 amino acids: CASSLGLANADTQYF. The DNA for the CDR3 is TGTGCCAGCAGCTTGGGACTAGCGAATGCAGATACGCAGTATTTT.

This chain links TRBV5-1 with TRBJ1-5; 7 positions agree with TRBD1. This CDR3 contains 15 residues. Trimming took 1 base from V and 3 from J; bases not matched to a gene: 4. The germline CDR1 and CDR2 sequences are SGHRS and YFSETQ. CDR3 sequence reads: CASSLTGQLNQPQHF. The CDR3 nucleotides are TGCGCCAGCAGCTTGACGGGACAGCTCAATCAGCCCCAGCATTTT.

In this sample, this clonotype turned up a few times. The J gene is TRBJ2-5, the V gene TRBV11-2, with 13 positions matching TRBD2. Germline V lookup: CDR1 SGHAT, CDR2 FQNNGV. V was clipped by 5 bases and J by 0 bases; unmatched bases: 3. The CDR3 extends over 16 amino acids. DNA of the CDR3: TGTGCCAGCAGCGTAACTAGCGGGAGGGACCAAGAGACCCAGTACTTC. Translating gives CASSVTSGRDQETQYF.

This clonotype showed up many times. The J gene is TRBJ2-4, the V gene TRBV7-2, with D possibly TRBD1 on 6 matching bases. The germline CDR1 and CDR2 sequences are SGHTA and FQGNSA. The CDR3 sequence is 17 residues long. The germline V and J ends were trimmed by 5 bases and 5 bases, with 22 bases remaining between them. DNA for the CDR3: TGTGCCAGCAGCGAGGGACACCTACCTGGCGGCCAAAACATTCAGTACTTC. Residues: CASSEGHLPGGQNIQYF. The whole variable domain, remainder taken from reference TRBV7-2 and TRBJ2-4, is GAGVSQSPSNKVTEKGKDVELRCDPISGHTALYWYRQSLGQGLEFLIYFQGNSAPDKSGLPSDRFSAERTGGSVSTLTIQRTQQEDSAVYLCASSEGHLPGGQNIQYFGAGTRLSVL.

This chain uses TRBV12-3 or TRBV12-4 with TRBJ2-1; weak D call: TRBD1 (6 bases). Trimming removed 7 bases at V and 0 bases at J, with 16 bases between. CDR3 length: 16 residues. CDR3 sequence: CASIQKGGNSYNEQFF. The DNA of the CDR3 is TGTGCCAGCATCCAAAAAGGGGGAAACTCCTACAATGAGCAGTTCTTC.

V and J are TRBV10-3 and TRBJ2-1, with 15 bases aligning to TRBD2. CDR3 length equals 18 residues. V dropped 0 bases and J dropped 7; count of bases not matched to a gene: 7. Germline V gives CDR1 ENHRY, CDR2 SYGVKD. The CDR3 sequence: CAISESGLAGGPWNEQFF. CDR3 DNA sequence: TGTGCCATCAGTGAGTCTGGACTAGCGGGGGGGCCGTGGAATGAGCAGTTCTTC.

This clonotype was picked up many times. The chain is built from TRBV5-1 and TRBJ1-4, with a weak D call TRBD1 (5 bases). The CDR3 is 15 amino acids. Germline V gene data show CDR1 as SGHRS and CDR2 as YFSETQ. V was shortened by 3 bases and J by 5 bases, with 14 bases between the two germline ends. CDR3 amino acids: CASSSSTASNEKLFF. The CDR3 region has the DNA TGCGCCAGCAGCTCCTCGACAGCCTCAAATGAAAAACTGTTTTTT.

This clonotype has more than one count but fewer than ten. The chain recombines TRBV2 with TRBJ1-2; D remains ambiguous. This CDR3 contains 14 residues. Germline V gene sequence: CDR1 SNHLY, CDR2 FYNNEI. The V end was cut by 7 bases, the J end by 1 base, with 13 bases between. The CDR3 DNA reads TGTGCCAGCATGGATGCAGTAATTAACTATGGCTACACCTTC. This codes for CASMDAVINYGYTF.

This clonotype was counted at least ten times. This chain connects TRBV29-1 to TRBJ1-2; D possibly corresponds to TRBD1 (5 bases). Germline V lookup: CDR1 SQVTM, CDR2 ANQGSEA. V lost 2 bases and J lost 2, with 9 bases in between. The CDR3 is 13 amino acids. The CDR3 sequence is CSVEIRENYGYTF. In nucleotides, the CDR3 is TGCAGCGTTGAAATCAGGGAGAACTATGGCTACACCTTC.

This clonotype was observed many times. The chain uses TRBV7-9 and TRBJ2-5, with D possibly TRBD2 on 5 matching bases. Trimming cost V 0 bases and J 0 bases, with 8 bases left between them. The CDR3 extends over 15 amino acids. The V gene's germline CDR1 is SEHNR and CDR2 FQNEAQ (reference sequence). In DNA, the CDR3 is TGTGCCAGCAGCTTAGCCGGACTTAACCAAGAGACCCAGTACTTC. Protein product: CASSLAGLNQETQYF.

This clonotype has ten or more counts. The rearrangement joins TRBV6-1 to TRBJ2-1, with no clear D. The CDR3 is 15 amino acids. Trimming removed 1 base at V and 7 bases at J, with 14 bases between. CDR1 is MNHNS and CDR2 is SASEGT in the germline V gene. CDR3 coding DNA: TGTGCCAGCAGTGAAGAAAGGGTGAGGTGGAATGAGCAGTTCTTC. It is translated as CASSEERVRWNEQFF.

This clonotype was seen many times. The chain couples TRBV28 to TRBJ1-4; D gene ambiguous. Trimming took 5 bases from V and 6 from J, leaving 13 bases between them. Germline V lookup: CDR1 MDHEN, CDR2 SYDVKM. The CDR3 is made up of 14 amino acids. As DNA, the CDR3 is TGTGCCAGCAGTCAGGAAGAGCAAGATGAAAAACTGTTTTTT. This encodes CASSQEEQDEKLFF.

In this sample, this clonotype turned up a few times. The chain recombines TRBV18 with TRBJ2-7; 7 bases match TRBD2. From germline, CDR1 is KGHSH and CDR2 LQKENI. After removal of 3 bases from V and 3 bases from J, the junction contained 8 bases not matched to a gene. The CDR3 contains 15 residues. The CDR3 protein is CASSPRGGVDYEQYF. In DNA form, the CDR3 reads TGTGCCAGCTCACCGAGGGGAGGGGTCGACTACGAGCAGTACTTC.

This clonotype was observed at least ten times. The J gene is TRBJ2-5, the V gene TRBV29-1; 7 bases agree with TRBD1. This CDR3 has 13 residues. Per the germline V gene, CDR1 is SQVTM and CDR2 is ANQGSEA. Losses at the gene ends were 4 bases for V and 3 bases for J; bases not matched to a gene: 5. The CDR3 bases are TGCAGCGTTGGGGACAGAGGCGAAGAGACCCAGTACTTC. It is translated as CSVGDRGEETQYF.

The chain joins TRBV12-3 or TRBV12-4 to TRBJ2-1, with D possibly matching TRBD1 (6 bases). This CDR3 has 16 amino acids. V was clipped by 5 bases and J by 5 bases, with 19 bases between them. The CDR3 loop is CASSPSRGIRDNEQFF. The CDR3 bases are TGTGCCAGCAGTCCCTCCAGGGGAATTAGGGACAATGAGCAGTTCTTC.

The rearrangement joins TRBV3-1 to TRBJ2-2; TRBD2 matches 8 bases. This CDR3 has 14 amino acids. The germline CDR1 and CDR2 sequences are LGHDT and YNNKEL (reference sequence). Trimming took 6 bases from V and 6 from J; bases not matched to a gene: 6. CDR3 amino acids: CASRGLESAGELFF. The CDR3 region has the DNA TGTGCCAGCAGGGGACTAGAATCCGCCGGGGAGCTGTTTTTT.

V gene TRBV29-1 combines with J gene TRBJ1-1; D unclear. Germline CDR1 and CDR2: SQVTM and ANQGSEA. Trimming pared 8 bases from V and 1 base from J, leaving 11 bases between. The CDR3 totals 12 residues. The CDR3 DNA reads TGCAGCTCCCCTGGAGAGAACACTGAAGCTTTCTTT. It codes for CSSPGENTEAFF.

This clonotype has a count of ten or more. The gene calls are TRBV20-1 and TRBJ2-1; no firm D call. CDR3 length: 16 residues. V lost 2 bases and J lost 7, with 21 bases in between. Germline-derived CDR1 and CDR2 are DFQATT and SNEGSKA (reference sequence). The CDR3, as DNA: TGCAGTGCTAGAAAACAAGGGAACCCCATCACGAATGAGCAGTTCTTC. Translating gives CSARKQGNPITNEQFF.

This clonotype was detected ten times or more. The chain has TRBV7-6 and TRBJ2-1; 8 bases are shared with TRBD1. Trimming removed 5 bases from V and 0 bases from J; junction bases left unmatched: 12. Germline V gene lookup returns CDR1 SGHVS and CDR2 FNYEAQ. This CDR3 spans 18 amino acids. CDR3 region: CASSQPRRTGSSYNEQFF. CDR3 bases: TGTGCCAGCAGCCAGCCCCGGAGGACAGGGAGCTCCTACAATGAGCAGTTCTTC.